This TCR beta chain was sequenced in a study of blood T cell repertoires in COVID-19. Study overall: T cells, B-cell-depleted T cells, or PBMCs provided the cDNA or gDNA that served as material.

With respect to this clone: The junction departs from germline at one end; a sequencing error may be responsible.

TCRdb keeps only in-frame clones here, not all; method: immunoSEQ multiplex PCR. The data contain just over 300,000 clones, 85% to 90% of them seen just once; the ten biggest clones take up 3.5% to 4.5%. The CDR3 runs 14 residues. Germline values: CDR1 SSHAT, CDR2 FNYEAQ (reference sequence). Input material: PBMCs or T cells enriched from blood (not recorded which). The rearrangement joins TRBV7-7 to TRBJ2-7, with TRBD2 matching over 8 bases. The TCR originated in a man in his thirties or forties who had recovered from COVID-19. The DNA of the CDR3 is TGTGCTAGCAGCCCGGGGGGGGGCTCGGACGAGCAGTACTTC. Its protein product is CASSPGGGSDEQYF.